This T cell receptor beta chain derives from a study of T cells in Graves' hyperthyroidism and ophthalmopathy. TCR beta CDR3 regions were amplified from RNA. The HTBI primer set served for first-round RT-PCR of the TCR CDR3. TCRdb re-derived calls from the multiplex PCR reads in MiXCR, one entry per CDR3 protein. The data show approximately 380,000 distinct CDR3 sequences, about a fifth seen once. Germline V gene lookup returns CDR1 SGHDT and CDR2 YYEEEE. Trimming shortened V by 0 bases and J by 7 bases, and 8 bases separated the two germline ends. CDR3 length: 12 residues. This chain joins TRBV5-6 and TRBJ2-7, with TRBD2 as a possible D gene (5 bases). The sample taken for sequencing was blood. The TCR sequence derives from a man between 18 and 35 years old with Graves' ophthalmopathy. The CDR3 sequence is CASSLATGEQYF. Written as DNA, the CDR3 is TGTGCCAGCAGCTTGGCCACGGGAGAGCAGTACTTC.